This T cell receptor (beta chain) is drawn from a study of tumor-infiltrating lymphocytes in primary liver carcinoma. Study as a whole: Stage T1-T3 N0M0 tumors spanned about 4.2 to 10 cm.

TCR beta cDNA was reverse-transcribed from around 0.55 ug of total RNA. The reaction used a constant-region primer and ProtoScript II reverse transcriptase. Three rounds of nested multiplex PCR with slightly modified ARM-PCR produced TCR beta libraries. In the first two PCR rounds, TRBV1-TRBV30 forward primers were paired with a C-beta reverse primer, and each round lasted roughly 10 cycles. TCRdb analysed the multiplex PCR reads with MiXCR anew, one entry per CDR3 protein. The table shows some 110,000 distinct CDR3 sequences, with about four fifths occurring only once. V was cut by 7 bases and J by 0 bases, with 17 bases left in between. The CDR3 length is 16 residues. CDR1 and CDR2 from the germline V gene are SGHNT and YYREEE (reference sequence). Co-extraction yielded RNA and DNA from about 20-30 mg of unsorted bulk tissue. Every tumor sample analyzed contained over 75% viable tumor cells.

The sequence was collected from a man aged 35-49 years with primary liver carcinoma and hepatitis B virus infection. Sequenced material: liver tumor tissue from sampling region 3. Specified subset: tumor region T3, left-lateral pole. The chain links TRBV5-4 to TRBJ2-1; no definite D call. CDR3 region: CASGSTAASSYNEQFF. The CDR3 DNA is TGTGCCAGCGGCTCCACTGCGGCCAGCTCCTACAATGAGCAGTTCTTC.